The 7 T cell receptor beta chains below all came from one sample that was sequenced in a study of blood T cells in healthy people across ages. Together with a sample-barcoded 5' primer, a J-beta primer mix was included in a second PCR lasting about 7 to 11 cycles. TCRdb passed the 5' RACE reads through MiXCR, listing each CDR3 protein once. The sample shows hundreds of thousands of distinct CDR3 sequences, 35% to 50% of them seen only once. The sequenced sample was blood. The receptors stem from an elderly man in good health.

To note about this clonotype: Compared with germline, one end of the junction differs, possibly owing to a read error. The chain combines TRBV20-1 with TRBJ1-6, with 8 bases that match TRBD1. The CDR3 extends over 16 amino acids. The V gene's germline CDR1 is DFQATT and CDR2 SNEGSKA (reference sequence). The CDR3 region has the DNA TGCAGTGCAAGACAGGGGTCTTTGGAAACAAATTCACTCCTCCACTTT. It translates to CSARQGSLETNSLLHF.

This clonotype has just one count. The V and J genes are TRBV6-5 and TRBJ1-2; maybe TRBD1 (5 bases). Trimming removed 6 bases from V and 6 bases from J, with 17 bases in between. This CDR3 contains 14 residues. Germline-derived CDR1 and CDR2 are MNHEY and SVGAGI. CDR3 bases: TGTGCCAGCAGGGGGGTAGGGAAAGAGAATGGCTACACCTTC. Its protein product is CASRGVGKENGYTF.

Comment on this clonotype: At one end the junction does not follow the germline gene, possibly because of a read error. V is TRBV2 and J is TRBJ2-4, with TRBD1 matching 7 bases. The assigned J gene may be wrong: the sequence end matches TRBJ2-7 better. This CDR3 region has 13 residues. CDR1 SNHLY and CDR2 FYNNEI come from the germline V gene. CDR3 DNA sequence: TGTGCCGGCAGTACAGGGGCCGCGTTCGAGCAGTACTTC. Its protein is CAGSTGAAFEQYF.

This clonotype has more than one count but fewer than ten. The rearrangement joins TRBV6-5 to TRBJ2-3, with 7 bases aligning to TRBD2. Germline trimming cut 3 bases from V and 0 bases from J; bases unmatched to any gene: 3. The CDR3 runs 15 residues. CDR1 and CDR2 from the germline V gene are MNHEY and SVGAGI. The CDR3 DNA follows: TGTGCCAGCAGTTATTATAGCGGGAGCACAGATACGCAGTATTTT. Translation: CASSYYSGSTDTQYF.

V is TRBV6-6 and J is TRBJ2-7; D not certain. Germline lookup yields CDR1 MNHNY and CDR2 SVGAGI (reference sequence). V gave up 4 bases and J gave up 2 bases, with 18 bases separating them. This CDR3 has 16 residues. The DNA of the CDR3 is TGTGCCAGCAGTTCGGAAGACTGGCAGTTAGCCTACGAGCAGTACTTC. Translating gives CASSSEDWQLAYEQYF.

V usage is TRBV20-1 and J usage is TRBJ2-3; 10 bases line up with TRBD2. There are 15 residues in the CDR3. Germline CDR1 and CDR2: DFQATT and SNEGSKA (reference sequence). With 5 bases clipped from V and 3 bases from J, the junction kept 8 bases outside the gene matches. The chain's CDR3 is CSAWGPSGSTDTQYF. The DNA of the CDR3 is TGCAGTGCTTGGGGGCCTAGCGGGAGTACAGATACGCAGTATTTT.

This clonotype was counted a few times. V gene TRBV12-5 combines with J gene TRBJ1-1; TRBD1 agrees at 7 bases. Germline V gene data show CDR1 as LGHNT and CDR2 as FRNRAP. With V trimmed by 0 bases and J by 5 bases, 6 bases remained unmatched. CDR3 length equals 15 residues. CDR3: CASGLVPGGNTEAFF. The CDR3 region has the DNA TGTGCTAGTGGTTTGGTACCAGGGGGTAATACTGAAGCTTTCTTT.